Shown below are 11 T cell receptor beta chains from a single sample sequenced in a study of T cells in women clearing cervical HPV infection. TCRdb's table, derived via immunoSEQ multiplex PCR, lists solely in-frame clones and lacks some. This sample contains approximately 41,000 clones. Sequenced material: blood buffy coat. These receptors were collected from a woman between 18 and 69 years old with a cervical HPV16 infection that either progressed to CIN3+ or cleared (not recorded which).

Note on this clone: The read is 3 residues too short to cover the CDR3 end, so that end is filled in from the germline J gene. The rearrangement joins TRBV28 to TRBJ1-2; no firm D call. V lost 8 bases to trimming and J lost 7 bases, with 20 bases between them. The CDR3 length is 14 residues. In germline, CDR1 is MDHEN, CDR2 SYDVKM. The CDR3 here is CASQKDAVTGGYTF. The covered CDR3 bases are TGTGCCAGCCAAAAAGACGCCGTTACGGGTGGC.

Comment on this clone: The read gets to within 3 residues of the CDR3 end, and the germline J gene fills in the rest. This chain uses TRBV29-1 with TRBJ1-2, with TRBD1 identical over 7 bases. Germline V gene sequence: CDR1 SQVTM, CDR2 ANQGSEA. The CDR3 runs to 13 residues. The trim removed 6 bases at V and 7 bases at J, leaving 11 bases unmatched. CDR3 bases read: TGCAGCGTAATCGGACAGGCTTCGGCTGGC. It is translated as CSVIGQASAG. The CDR3, in full, reads CSVIGQASAGYTF.

As to this clone: The CDR3 goes on 3 residues after the read ends, and that part is filled in from the germline J gene. V gene TRBV20-1 combines with J gene TRBJ2-1; 7 bases agree with TRBD2. The germline V gene encodes CDR1 DFQATT and CDR2 SNEGSKA (reference sequence). J gave up 7 bases and V 2 bases, and 5 bases lay outside the gene matches. CDR3 length: 13 amino acids. The covered CDR3 bases are TGCAGTGCTAGACTAGCGGTGACTAATGAG. Its translation: CSARLAVTNE. The whole CDR3 protein is CSARLAVTNEQFF.

A word on this clone: The read gets to within 3 residues of the CDR3 end, and the germline J gene fills in the rest. Other nucleotide sequences from this sample produce the same CDR3. The V gene is TRBV12-3 or TRBV12-4, the J gene TRBJ1-1; a possible D gene is TRBD1 (5 bases). There are 14 residues in the CDR3. The V end lost 6 bases, the J end lost 0 bases, and 11 bases lay between the germline ends. Incomplete CDR3 DNA: TGTGCCAGCAGCCCCGACAGTATGAACACTGAA. Translation: CASSPDSMNTE. The whole CDR3 reads CASSPDSMNTEAFF.

A remark on this clone: The CDR3 is cut off 3 residues early in the read; its end comes from the germline J gene. The chain is built from TRBV10-3 and TRBJ2-3; D may correspond to TRBD1 or TRBD2 (7 bases each). This CDR3 contains 13 residues. CDR1 and CDR2 from the germline V gene are ENHRY and SYGVKD. V lost 11 bases, J lost 4 bases, and 16 bases lay in between. The sequenced CDR3 bases are TGTGCCTCTAGACAGGGAGGGGCAGATACG. This encodes CASRQGGADT. The full CDR3 reads CASRQGGADTQYF.

Regarding this clone: The CDR3 end lies 3 residues beyond the end of the read and is filled in from the germline J gene. V and J are TRBV10-1 and TRBJ2-5; TRBD2 agrees at 9 bases. V was pared by 10 bases and J by 5 bases, with 14 bases of the junction left unmatched. The CDR3 spans 15 residues. Germline values: CDR1 WNHNN, CDR2 SYGVQD (reference sequence). The part of the CDR3 DNA that was read is TGCGCCACCAATTTTAGCGGGAGAGGATGGGAGACC. Protein product: CATNFSGRGWET. The whole CDR3 protein reads CATNFSGRGWETQYF.

Remarks on this clone: The CDR3 extends 3 residues past the end of the read, so its final part is completed from the germline J gene. The V gene is TRBV20-1, the J gene TRBJ1-2; weak D call: TRBD1 (6 bases). This CDR3 comprises 14 residues. Germline CDR1 reads DFQATT; CDR2 reads SNEGSKA (reference sequence). Trimming pared 3 bases from V and 5 bases from J, leaving 16 bases between. CDR3 bases read: TGCAGTGCTAGTAAGGCAGGGGTAGCGTATGGC. Amino acid sequence: CSASKAGVAYG. Given in full, the CDR3 is CSASKAGVAYGYTF.

A remark on this clone: Additional DNA sequences in this sample encode the identical CDR3. CDR3 bases read: TGTGCCAGCAGCTCGGGACAGATGAACACTGAA. This translates into CASSSGQMNTE. The full CDR3 sequence reads CASSSGQMNTEAFF. The chain couples TRBV5-4 to TRBJ1-1, with 7 nucleotides matching TRBD1. The read stops 3 residues short of the end of the CDR3; the missing end is completed from the germline J gene. Germline V gene lookup returns CDR1 SGHNT and CDR2 YYREEE (reference sequence). J was trimmed by 0 bases and V by 3 bases; bases with no gene match: 2. CDR3 length: 14 amino acids.

On this clone itself: The CDR3 is cut off 3 residues early in the read; its end comes from the germline J gene. The rearrangement links TRBV4-1 to TRBJ2-7, with TRBD2 matching over 11 bases. Per the germline V gene, CDR1 is MGHRA and CDR2 is YSYEKL. This CDR3 has 15 amino acids. With 5 bases clipped from V and 1 base from J, the junction kept 4 bases outside the gene matches. CDR3 amino acids: CASSATSGSSYEQYF. Incomplete CDR3 DNA: TGCGCCAGCAGCGCTACTAGCGGGAGTTCCTACGAG.

Details on this clone: With the read ending 3 residues before the CDR3 end, the germline J gene is used to fill in that end. This sequence joins TRBV28 and TRBJ1-2; D uncertain. This CDR3 is built from 12 residues. Germline CDR1 is MDHEN and CDR2 is SYDVKM. V was shortened by 8 bases and J by 1 base, with 8 bases between the two germline ends. Partial CDR3 DNA: TGTGCCAGCGAGAGCGTTAACTATGGC. Translating gives CASESVNYG. The whole CDR3 reads CASESVNYGYTF.

A remark on this clone: The read falls 3 residues short of the CDR3 end, and the missing part is taken from the germline J gene. This chain connects TRBV6-1 to TRBJ2-3; 7 bases align to TRBD2. Trimming removed 0 bases from V and 4 bases from J; junction bases left unmatched: 13. The CDR3 runs to 18 residues. CDR1 and CDR2 (germline): MNHNS, SASEGT. The covered CDR3 bases are TGTGCCAGCAGTGAAGCGCGCCGCGGGGGAGGGCGGGCAGATACG. This gives the protein CASSEARRGGGRADT. From start to end, the CDR3 is CASSEARRGGGRADTQYF.